Below are 22 T cell receptor beta chains sequenced from a single sample in a study of CD8 T cells in ankylosing spondylitis. In TCRdb, the 5' RACE reads were re-called with MiXCR into one record per CDR3 protein. The sample consists of fewer than 250,000 distinct CDR3 sequences, roughly a tenth of them appearing once. Material for sequencing was blood, either unsorted or a sorted T cell fraction (not recorded which). The receptors were sampled from a male donor with ankylosing spondylitis or in good health (not recorded which).

This clonotype showed up many times. The chain combines TRBV7-2 with TRBJ2-7, with D perhaps matching TRBD1 (6 bases). In germline, CDR1 is SGHTA, CDR2 FQGNSA. CDR3 length equals 15 residues. V was trimmed by 5 bases and J by 3 bases, leaving 17 bases between them. CDR3 sequence (DNA): TGTGCCAGCAGCCTCCACTTACAGGGTTACTACGAGCAGTACTTC. Translation: CASSLHLQGYYEQYF.

This clonotype has a count of ten or more. The chain has TRBV11-2 and TRBJ2-3; the match to TRBD2 covers 8 bases. This CDR3 has 16 residues. J was trimmed by 6 bases and V by 2 bases; bases with no gene match: 10. CDR1 and CDR2 from the germline V gene are SGHAT and FQNNGV. The DNA for the CDR3 is TGTGCCAGCAGCTTACATATCCGGGAGGGCCATGATACGCAGTATTTT. Amino acids: CASSLHIREGHDTQYF.

This clonotype has ten or more counts. This chain uses TRBV6-1 with TRBJ1-6; D unclear. CDR3 length: 14 residues. Germline V gene sequence: CDR1 MNHNS, CDR2 SASEGT. V lost 6 bases, J lost 9 bases, and 15 bases lay in between. The CDR3 protein is CASSPPGRFSPLHF. The CDR3 DNA reads as TGTGCCAGCAGCCCTCCCGGCAGATTTTCACCCCTCCACTTT.

In its sample, this clonotype was seen many times. The V call is TRBV5-4, the J call TRBJ2-3; 10 bases fit TRBD2. Trimming at V came to 3 bases and at J to 5 bases, leaving 9 bases not matched to a gene. The CDR3 contains 16 residues. From germline, CDR1 is SGHNT and CDR2 YYREEE (reference sequence). The CDR3 sequence: CASSSKREGGGDTQYF. The CDR3, as DNA: TGTGCCAGCAGCTCTAAGCGGGAGGGAGGAGGAGATACGCAGTATTTT.

This clonotype was seen ten or more times. The chain uses TRBV5-1 and TRBJ2-1; 11 positions match TRBD2. The CDR3 extends over 15 amino acids. The germline V gene has CDR1 SGHRS and CDR2 YFSETQ. V was clipped by 2 bases and J by 4 bases; unmatched bases: 2. The CDR3 reads CASSLLAGVYNEQFF. The CDR3 DNA is TGCGCCAGCAGCTTACTAGCGGGAGTTTACAATGAGCAGTTCTTC.

This clonotype occurred many times. The J gene is TRBJ1-1, the V gene TRBV5-1; D possibly corresponds to TRBD1 (6 bases). V was shortened by 4 bases and J by 5 bases, with 12 bases between the two germline ends. Germline loops: CDR1 SGHRS, CDR2 YFSETQ. The CDR3 covers 13 residues. CDR3 sequence (DNA): TGCGCCAGCAGCGCCCGGGACATTACTGAAGCTTTCTTT. As protein: CASSARDITEAFF.

The rearrangement uses TRBV7-9 and TRBJ2-7, with a weak D call TRBD1 (5 bases). V was shortened by 6 bases and J by 2 bases, with 14 bases between the two germline ends. The CDR3 is 14 residues long. Germline V gene data show CDR1 as SEHNR and CDR2 as FQNEAQ (reference sequence). The CDR3 sequence is CASRKTVEAYEQYF. The CDR3 DNA reads TGTGCCAGCAGGAAGACAGTAGAAGCCTACGAGCAGTACTTC.

Many counts were recorded for this clonotype. The chain uses TRBV20-1 and TRBJ1-2, with D unclear. V lost 6 bases, J lost 3 bases, and 8 bases lay in between. In germline, CDR1 is DFQATT, CDR2 SNEGSKA (reference sequence). The CDR3 extends over 11 amino acids. CDR3: CSAQEDYGYTF. DNA for the CDR3: TGCAGTGCGCAGGAGGACTATGGCTACACCTTC.

This clonotype was counted only a few times. The rearrangement joins TRBV20-1 to TRBJ1-1; the D gene is possibly TRBD1 (6 bases). Per the germline V gene, CDR1 is DFQATT and CDR2 is SNEGSKA (reference sequence). Trimming removed 3 bases at V and 1 base at J, with 9 bases between. This CDR3 is 13 amino acids long. CDR3 sequence reads: CSASKTGNTEAFF. The CDR3 region has the DNA TGCAGTGCTAGTAAGACAGGGAACACTGAAGCTTTCTTT.

This clonotype was found many times. The rearrangement uses TRBV20-1 and TRBJ2-2, with TRBD1 identical over 7 bases. V shed 3 bases and J 6 bases; nucleotides not matched to a gene: 13. This CDR3 region has 16 residues. Germline assignment: CDR1 DFQATT and CDR2 SNEGSKA (reference sequence). Here the CDR3 DNA reads TGCAGTGCTAGCAAGGGGGCGATAGGGTCATCCGGGGAGCTGTTTTTT. This translates into CSASKGAIGSSGELFF.

CDR3 region: CASSEPTGGVDETQYF. CDR3 nucleotides: TGTGCCAGCAGTGAACCGACAGGGGGGGTGGACGAGACCCAGTACTTC. The gene calls are TRBV6-1 and TRBJ2-5; 9 bases map to TRBD1. Germline V gene sequence: CDR1 MNHNS, CDR2 SASEGT. The CDR3 consists of 16 residues. V dropped 2 bases and J dropped 5; count of bases not matched to a gene: 9.

This clonotype was seen at least ten times. The chain employs TRBV27 and TRBJ2-1; TRBD1 is a possible D gene (6 bases). The CDR3 has 13 amino acids. The germline V and J ends were trimmed by 6 bases and 6 bases, with 12 bases remaining between them. Germline V gives CDR1 MNHEY, CDR2 SMNVEV (reference sequence). The CDR3 DNA is TGTGCCAGCAGAGAGGGGGTAGGCAATGAGCAGTTCTTC. As protein: CASREGVGNEQFF.

This chain uses TRBV10-2 with TRBJ2-1; 7 nucleotides match TRBD2. Germline lookup yields CDR1 WSHSY and CDR2 SAAADI. CDR3 size: 11 residues. V shed 10 bases and J 8 bases; nucleotides not matched to a gene: 5. CDR3: CAIGLVHEQFF. DNA for the CDR3: TGCGCCATCGGACTAGTCCATGAGCAGTTCTTC.

Written as DNA, the CDR3 is TGTGCCAGCAGCCAAGATCCGGGACAGGGCTTAAATGAAAAACTGTTTTTT. This sequence encodes CASSQDPGQGLNEKLFF. This chain joins TRBV4-2 and TRBJ1-4; 9 nucleotides match TRBD1. The CDR3 loop spans 17 amino acids. After removal of 0 bases from V and 5 bases from J, the junction contained 7 bases not matched to a gene. Germline V gene data show CDR1 as LGHNA and CDR2 as YNFKEQ.

In this sample, this clonotype turned up many times. The chain joins TRBV30 to TRBJ2-7; 8 positions match TRBD1. The V segment lost 5 bases and the J segment 3 bases; nucleotides outside the gene matches: 3. Germline V gives CDR1 GTSNPN, CDR2 SVGIG (reference sequence). The CDR3 consists of 12 residues. The CDR3 reads CAWGGQGYEQYF. The CDR3 nucleotides are TGTGCCTGGGGTGGACAGGGCTACGAGCAGTACTTC.

This chain joins TRBV5-8 and TRBJ2-7; D is unclear. Germline CDR1 SGHTS, CDR2 YDEGEE. V lost 4 bases and J lost 2, with 16 bases in between. This CDR3 contains 15 residues. CDR3 in DNA: TGTGCCAGCAGCCGGCCCGCGAGGATCCCCTACGAGCAGTACTTC. It specifies CASSRPARIPYEQYF.

This clonotype was seen many times. The V call is TRBV20-1, the J call TRBJ2-4; tentative D call: TRBD1 (5 bases). From germline, CDR1 is DFQATT and CDR2 SNEGSKA (reference sequence). V lost 4 bases and J lost 3, with 7 bases in between. The CDR3 length is 12 residues. This chain's CDR3 is CSAKGDKNIQYF. CDR3 bases: TGCAGTGCTAAAGGGGACAAAAACATTCAGTACTTC.

This clonotype was recorded a few times. This sequence joins TRBV6-5 and TRBJ2-3; 8 bases match TRBD2. In germline, CDR1 is MNHEY, CDR2 SVGAGI. J gave up 2 bases and V 4 bases, and 8 bases lay outside the gene matches. This CDR3 region has 16 residues. The CDR3 bases are TGTGCCAGCAGTTCACCGACTAGCGTGTTCACAGATACGCAGTATTTT. Amino acids: CASSSPTSVFTDTQYF.

The table lists this clonotype with a few counts. This sequence joins TRBV11-3 and TRBJ2-7, with D uncertain. The CDR3 sequence is 11 residues long. V lost 1 base, J lost 7 bases, and 5 bases lay in between. Germline V CDR1 and CDR2: SGHNT, YENEEA. The CDR3 reads CASSLGFEQYF. CDR3 DNA sequence: TGTGCCAGCAGCTTAGGGTTTGAGCAGTACTTC. The complete variable domain, with remaining parts taken from reference TRBV11-3 and TRBJ2-7, reads EAGVVQSPRYKIIEKKQPVAFWCNPISGHNTLYWYLQNLGQGPELLIRYENEEAVDDSQLPKDRFSAERLKGVDSTLKIQPAELGDSAVYLCASSLGFEQYFGPGTRLTVT.

There are many counts of this clonotype. The chain has TRBV7-6 and TRBJ2-5; 7 nucleotides match TRBD1. CDR1 is SGHVS, CDR2 FNYEAQ, per germline. CDR3 length: 14 residues. Trimming cost V 5 bases and J 2 bases; bases outside gene matches: 5. The CDR3 spells CASSKGTAQETQYF. CDR3 bases: TGTGCCAGCAGCAAGGGGACAGCACAAGAGACCCAGTACTTC.

At least ten counts were recorded for this clonotype. The chain employs TRBV7-6 and TRBJ1-1; TRBD1 matches at 7 bases. Unmatched junction bases numbered 10, after V lost 4 bases and J lost 5 bases. Per the germline V gene, CDR1 is SGHVS and CDR2 is FNYEAQ. CDR3 length: 15 amino acids. This chain's CDR3 is CASSSRQGGNTEAFF. CDR3 in DNA: TGTGCCAGCAGCTCTCGACAGGGAGGAAATACTGAAGCTTTCTTT.

Many counts were recorded for this clonotype. V gene TRBV20-1 combines with J gene TRBJ2-1; 11 bases are shared with TRBD2. J gave up 7 bases and V 5 bases, and 4 bases lay outside the gene matches. The CDR3 runs 13 residues. Germline loops: CDR1 DFQATT, CDR2 SNEGSKA (reference sequence). CDR3 nucleotides: TGCAGTGCTGTGACTAGCGGGATGAATGAGCAGTTCTTC. Translated: CSAVTSGMNEQFF.